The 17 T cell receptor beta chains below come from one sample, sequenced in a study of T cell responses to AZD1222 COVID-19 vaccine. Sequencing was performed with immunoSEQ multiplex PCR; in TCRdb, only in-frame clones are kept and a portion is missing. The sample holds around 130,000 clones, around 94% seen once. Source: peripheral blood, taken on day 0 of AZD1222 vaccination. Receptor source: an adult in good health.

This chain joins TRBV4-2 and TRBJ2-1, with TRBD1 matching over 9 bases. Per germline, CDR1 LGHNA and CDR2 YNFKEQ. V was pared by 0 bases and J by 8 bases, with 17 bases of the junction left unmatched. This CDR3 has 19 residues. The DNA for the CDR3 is TGTGCCAGCAGCCAAGAATCGTTCCCCGGGACAGGGTTAGTCTATGAGCAGTTCTTC. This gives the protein CASSQESFPGTGLVYEQFF.

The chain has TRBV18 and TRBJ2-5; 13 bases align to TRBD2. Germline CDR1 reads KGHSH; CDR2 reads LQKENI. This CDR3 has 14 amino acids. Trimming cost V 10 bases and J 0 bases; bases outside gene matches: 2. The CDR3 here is CATGTSGNQETQYF. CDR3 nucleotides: TGTGCCACCGGGACTAGCGGGAACCAAGAGACCCAGTACTTC.

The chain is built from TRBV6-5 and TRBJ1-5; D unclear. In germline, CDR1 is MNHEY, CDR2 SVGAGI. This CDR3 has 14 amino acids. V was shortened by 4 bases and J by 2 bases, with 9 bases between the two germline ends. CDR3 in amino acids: CASSSGRGNQPQHF. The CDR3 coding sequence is TGTGCCAGCAGTTCCGGACGGGGCAATCAGCCCCAGCATTTT.

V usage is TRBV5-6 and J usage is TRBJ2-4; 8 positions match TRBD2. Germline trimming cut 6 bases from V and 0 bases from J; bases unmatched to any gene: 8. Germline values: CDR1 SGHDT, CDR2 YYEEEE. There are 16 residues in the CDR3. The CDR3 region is CASNRGGLLAKNIQYF. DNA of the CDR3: TGTGCCAGCAATCGGGGGGGCTTACTAGCCAAAAACATTCAGTACTTC.

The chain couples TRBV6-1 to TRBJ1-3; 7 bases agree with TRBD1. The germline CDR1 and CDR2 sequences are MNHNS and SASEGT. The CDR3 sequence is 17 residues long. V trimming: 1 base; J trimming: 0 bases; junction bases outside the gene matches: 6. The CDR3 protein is CASSEGTGLRSGNTIYF. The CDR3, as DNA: TGTGCCAGCAGTGAAGGGACAGGTTTGCGCTCTGGAAACACCATATATTTT.

This CDR3 reads CASRAAGQGAYTQYF. CDR3 nucleotides: TGTGCCAGCAGGGCGGCGGGACAGGGTGCGTATACGCAGTATTTT. The gene calls are TRBV6-5 and TRBJ2-3; 9 bases are shared with TRBD1. The germline V gene has CDR1 MNHEY and CDR2 SVGAGI. The length of the CDR3 is 15 residues. V shed 6 bases and J 7 bases; nucleotides not matched to a gene: 11.

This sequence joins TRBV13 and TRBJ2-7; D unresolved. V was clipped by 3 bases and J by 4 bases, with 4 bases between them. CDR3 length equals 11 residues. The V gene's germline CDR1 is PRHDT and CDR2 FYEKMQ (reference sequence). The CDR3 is CASSFYYEQYF. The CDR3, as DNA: TGTGCCAGCAGCTTCTATTACGAGCAGTACTTC.

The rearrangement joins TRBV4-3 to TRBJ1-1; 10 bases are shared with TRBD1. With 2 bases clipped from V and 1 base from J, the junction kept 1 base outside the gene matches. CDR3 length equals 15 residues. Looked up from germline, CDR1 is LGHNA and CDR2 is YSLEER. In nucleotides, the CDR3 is TGCGCCAGCAGCCAAAGGGACAGGGGGAACACTGAAGCTTTCTTT. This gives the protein CASSQRDRGNTEAFF.

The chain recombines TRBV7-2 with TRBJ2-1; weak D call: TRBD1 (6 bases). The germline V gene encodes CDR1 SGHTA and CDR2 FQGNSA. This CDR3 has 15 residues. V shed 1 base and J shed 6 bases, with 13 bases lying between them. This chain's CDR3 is CASSLGGRRGNEQFF. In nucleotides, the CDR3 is TGTGCCAGCAGCTTAGGGGGGCGAAGGGGCAATGAGCAGTTCTTC.

As DNA, the CDR3 is TGTGCCAGCAGCCAAGTTAGCGGACCCTACAATGAGCAGTTCTTC. As protein: CASSQVSGPYNEQFF. The J gene is TRBJ2-1, the V gene TRBV3-1 (or the pseudogene TRBV3-2); D may be TRBD2 (6 bases). In germline, CDR1 is LGHDT, CDR2 YNNKEL (reference sequence). The CDR3 is 15 amino acids. Trimming removed 1 base from V and 2 bases from J, with 9 bases in between.

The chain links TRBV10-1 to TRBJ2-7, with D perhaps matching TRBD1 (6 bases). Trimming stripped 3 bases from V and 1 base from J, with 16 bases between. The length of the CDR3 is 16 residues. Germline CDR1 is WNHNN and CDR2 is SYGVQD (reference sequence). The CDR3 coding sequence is TGCGCCAGCAGTGATTCGTCAAGACAGGATTCCTACGAGCAGTACTTC. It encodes CASSDSSRQDSYEQYF.

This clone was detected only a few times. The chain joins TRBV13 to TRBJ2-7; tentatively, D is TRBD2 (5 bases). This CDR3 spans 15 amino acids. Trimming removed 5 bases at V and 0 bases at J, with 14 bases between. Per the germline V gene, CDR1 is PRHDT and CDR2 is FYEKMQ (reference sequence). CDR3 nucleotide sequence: TGTGCCAGCAGCCTGCGGGCCTTTAACTCCTACGAGCAGTACTTC. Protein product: CASSLRAFNSYEQYF.

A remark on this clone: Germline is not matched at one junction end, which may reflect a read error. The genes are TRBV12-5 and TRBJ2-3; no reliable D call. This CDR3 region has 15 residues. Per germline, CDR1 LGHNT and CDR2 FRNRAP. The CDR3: CASALERGPSDTQYF. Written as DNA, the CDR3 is TGTGCTAGTGCTTTGGAGCGTGGGCCATCAGATACGCAGTATTTT. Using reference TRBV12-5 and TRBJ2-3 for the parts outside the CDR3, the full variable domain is DARVTQTPRHKVTEMGQEVTMRCQPILGHNTVFWYRQTMMQGLELLAYFRNRAPLDDSGMPKDRFSAEMPDATLATLKIQPSEPRDSAVYFCASALERGPSDTQYFGPGTRLTVL.

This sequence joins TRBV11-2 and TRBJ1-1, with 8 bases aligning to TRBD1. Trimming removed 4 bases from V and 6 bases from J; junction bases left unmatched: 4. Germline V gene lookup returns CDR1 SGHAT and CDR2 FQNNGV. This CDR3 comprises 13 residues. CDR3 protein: CASSSGQGAEAFF. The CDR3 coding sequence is TGTGCCAGCAGCTCCGGACAGGGTGCTGAAGCTTTCTTT.

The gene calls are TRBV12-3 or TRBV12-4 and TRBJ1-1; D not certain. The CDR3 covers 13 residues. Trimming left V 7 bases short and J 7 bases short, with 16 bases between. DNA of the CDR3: TGTGCCAGCAACAATATCCTTGGAGGTGAAGCTTTCTTT. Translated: CASNNILGGEAFF.

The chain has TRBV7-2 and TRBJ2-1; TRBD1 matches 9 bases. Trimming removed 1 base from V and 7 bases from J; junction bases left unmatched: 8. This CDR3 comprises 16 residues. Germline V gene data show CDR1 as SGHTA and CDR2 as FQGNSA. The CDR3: CASSLEGTGRQNEQFF. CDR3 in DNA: TGTGCCAGCAGCTTAGAGGGGACAGGGAGGCAGAATGAGCAGTTCTTC. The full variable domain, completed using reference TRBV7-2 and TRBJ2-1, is GAGVSQSPSNKVTEKGKDVELRCDPISGHTALYWYRQSLGQGLEFLIYFQGNSAPDKSGLPSDRFSAERTGGSVSTLTIQRTQQEDSAVYLCASSLEGTGRQNEQFFGPGTRLTVL.

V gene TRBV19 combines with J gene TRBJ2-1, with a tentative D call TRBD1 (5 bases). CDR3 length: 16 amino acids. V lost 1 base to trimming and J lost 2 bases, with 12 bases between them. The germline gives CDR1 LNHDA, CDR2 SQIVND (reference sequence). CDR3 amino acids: CASSIVGRSPYNEQFF. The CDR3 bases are TGTGCCAGTAGTATAGTGGGGCGGAGCCCCTACAATGAGCAGTTCTTC.